The 24 T cell receptor beta chains reported below all come from one sample, sequenced in a study of blood T cell repertoires in COVID-19. TCRdb's table, derived via immunoSEQ multiplex PCR, lists solely in-frame clones and lacks some. This table holds over 200,000 clones, under 90% found once. Sequenced material: PBMCs or T cells enriched from blood (not recorded which). Receptors were obtained from a man between 60 and 70 years old who had recovered from COVID-19.

In DNA, the CDR3 is TGTGCCAGCAGCTCCACCGGGACTAGCGGGGGGCGGGGTCGAGAGACCCAGTACTTC. Translation gives CASSSTGTSGGRGRETQYF. This sequence joins TRBV5-4 and TRBJ2-5; 15 bases match TRBD2. The length of the CDR3 is 19 residues. Germline values: CDR1 SGHNT, CDR2 YYREEE (reference sequence). V gave up 3 bases and J gave up 4 bases; unmatched junction bases: 13.

This clone was seen just once. V and J are TRBV7-8 and TRBJ2-6, with D possibly matching TRBD2 (5 bases). V was trimmed by 0 bases and J by 1 base, leaving 19 bases between them. The germline gives CDR1 SGHVS, CDR2 FQNEAQ. This CDR3 is built from 20 residues. CDR3 sequence: CASSLAPAGVGWSGANVLTF. In DNA form, the CDR3 reads TGTGCCAGCAGCTTAGCGCCCGCCGGGGTTGGTTGGTCTGGGGCCAACGTCCTGACTTTC.

The chain recombines TRBV27 with TRBJ1-4, with D unresolved. This CDR3 comprises 13 residues. Germline CDR1 reads MNHEY; CDR2 reads SMNVEV (reference sequence). V lost 8 bases and J 8 bases, leaving 15 bases between the germline ends. The DNA of the CDR3 is TGTGCCAGCGGGAGGCAGGTCGGGGAAAAACTGTTTTTT. As protein: CASGRQVGEKLFF.

V gene TRBV18 combines with J gene TRBJ1-6; 7 bases map to TRBD1. CDR3 length equals 15 residues. Unmatched junction bases numbered 6, after V lost 3 bases and J lost 7 bases. CDR1 and CDR2 from the germline V gene are KGHSH and LQKENI. The CDR3 is CASSPMTGSNSPLHF. The CDR3 nucleotides are TGTGCCAGCTCACCGATGACAGGGTCCAATTCACCCCTCCACTTT. The full variable domain, in which reference TRBV18 and TRBJ1-6 provide the parts outside the CDR3, is NAGVMQNPRHLVRRRGQEARLRCSPMKGHSHVYWYRQLPEEGLKFMVYLQKENIIDESGMPKERFSAEFPKEGPSILRIQQVVRGDSAAYFCASSPMTGSNSPLHFGNGTRLTVT.

This clone was picked up many times. V is TRBV7-9 and J is TRBJ1-2; 7 bases agree with TRBD1. The V segment lost 5 bases and the J segment 4 bases; nucleotides outside the gene matches: 4. CDR3 length: 13 amino acids. From germline, CDR1 is SEHNR and CDR2 FQNEAQ (reference sequence). This chain's CDR3 is CASSAGTAYGYTF. The CDR3 nucleotides are TGTGCCAGCAGCGCCGGGACAGCCTATGGCTACACCTTC.

The V gene is TRBV5-4, the J gene TRBJ2-7; D unclear. The CDR3 sequence is 11 residues long. Germline V gene data show CDR1 as SGHNT and CDR2 as YYREEE (reference sequence). Between the trimmed V and J ends, which lost 3 bases and 3 bases, there was a span of 4 bases. The CDR3 loop is CASSSDYEQYF. In DNA, the CDR3 is TGTGCCAGCAGCTCAGACTACGAGCAGTACTTC. The full variable domain, rest sourced from reference TRBV5-4 and TRBJ2-7, is ETGVTQSPTHLIKTRGQQVTLRCSSQSGHNTVSWYQQALGQGPQFIFQYYREEENGRGNFPPRFSGLQFPNYSSELNVNALELDDSALYLCASSSDYEQYFGPGTRLTVT.

This chain joins TRBV5-6 and TRBJ2-5, with 12 bases fitting TRBD2. The CDR3 sequence is 19 residues long. Germline V CDR1 and CDR2: SGHDT, YYEEEE. J gave up 4 bases and V 2 bases, and 15 bases lay outside the gene matches. CDR3 region: CASSFRTSGALGGRETQYF. The CDR3 bases are TGTGCCAGCAGCTTCCGGACTAGCGGGGCCTTAGGGGGGCGAGAGACCCAGTACTTC.

This clone was counted once. V and J are TRBV18 and TRBJ2-7; TRBD1 agrees at 7 bases. From germline, CDR1 is KGHSH and CDR2 LQKENI. V gave up 6 bases and J gave up 7 bases; unmatched junction bases: 12. CDR3 length equals 14 residues. The chain's CDR3 is CASSQGVHSLEQYF. CDR3 DNA: TGTGCCAGCTCCCAGGGGGTCCATTCTTTGGAGCAGTACTTC.

This chain joins TRBV7-9 and TRBJ1-4; 8 bases align to TRBD1. The germline V gene has CDR1 SEHNR and CDR2 FQNEAQ (reference sequence). The CDR3 has 15 residues. With V trimmed by 5 bases and J by 0 bases, 2 bases remained unmatched. The CDR3 loop reads CASSTGQATNEKLFF. CDR3 DNA: TGTGCCAGCAGCACGGGACAGGCAACTAATGAAAAACTGTTTTTT. The complete variable domain, with remaining parts taken from reference TRBV7-9 and TRBJ1-4, reads DTGVSQNPRHKITKRGQNVTFRCDPISEHNRLYWYRQTLGQGPEFLTYFQNEAQLEKSRLLSDRFSAERPKGSFSTLEIQRTEQGDSAMYLCASSTGQATNEKLFFGSGTQLSVL.

This clone was recorded a few times. This chain uses TRBV2 with TRBJ1-5; D is possibly TRBD1 (6 bases). The CDR3 runs 15 residues. V lost 5 bases and J 5 bases, leaving 16 bases between the germline ends. The germline CDR1 and CDR2 sequences are SNHLY and FYNNEI. Written as DNA, the CDR3 is TGTGCCAGCAGTCCGACGCGGGGGGCTGATCAGCCCCAGCATTTT. Its protein product is CASSPTRGADQPQHF.

The rearrangement uses TRBV19 and TRBJ1-4; D may be TRBD1 (6 bases). The germline V and J ends were trimmed by 5 bases and 2 bases, with 9 bases remaining between them. This CDR3 spans 14 amino acids. Germline assignment: CDR1 LNHDA and CDR2 SQIVND (reference sequence). In DNA form, the CDR3 reads TGTGCCAGTAGTGTCCAGGGGACTAATGAAAAACTGTTTTTT. Protein sequence: CASSVQGTNEKLFF.

The genes are TRBV11-2 and TRBJ1-1; perhaps TRBD1 as D (6 bases). The V gene's germline CDR1 is SGHAT and CDR2 FQNNGV. V was trimmed by 6 bases and J by 3 bases, leaving 11 bases between them. The CDR3 has 13 residues. CDR3 sequence: CASSFTGYTEAFF. The CDR3, as DNA: TGTGCCAGCAGTTTCACAGGGTACACTGAAGCTTTCTTT.

The chain carries TRBV19 and TRBJ2-5; 9 bases are shared with TRBD1. Per the germline V gene, CDR1 is LNHDA and CDR2 is SQIVND (reference sequence). This CDR3 is built from 15 residues. V dropped 5 bases and J dropped 5; count of bases not matched to a gene: 9. CDR3 sequence reads: CASSLSGTGWETQYF. The CDR3 bases are TGTGCCAGTAGTTTGTCCGGGACAGGGTGGGAGACCCAGTACTTC.

The rearrangement links TRBV7-2 to TRBJ2-1; tentative D call: TRBD1 (6 bases). CDR1 and CDR2 from the germline V gene are SGHTA and FQGNSA. The CDR3 contains 16 residues. The V end lost 2 bases, the J end lost 0 bases, and 11 bases lay between the germline ends. This CDR3 is CASSLNDRSSYNEQFF. The DNA of the CDR3 is TGTGCCAGCAGCTTAAACGACAGGAGCTCCTACAATGAGCAGTTCTTC.

The rearrangement uses TRBV20-1 and TRBJ1-1; a possible D gene is TRBD1 (5 bases). This CDR3 contains 11 residues. Trimming took 5 bases from V and 11 from J, leaving 15 bases between them. Germline V lookup: CDR1 DFQATT, CDR2 SNEGSKA (reference sequence). In nucleotides, the CDR3 is TGCAGTGCTCAGGGAATTTTGGATGCTTTCTTT. Its protein product is CSAQGILDAFF.

The J gene is TRBJ2-7, the V gene TRBV7-9; 7 nucleotides line up with TRBD2. Germline V CDR1 and CDR2: SEHNR, FQNEAQ (reference sequence). Trimming cost V 5 bases and J 0 bases; bases outside gene matches: 13. The CDR3 is made up of 17 amino acids. CDR3 residues: CASSNYGGDYYSYEQYF. The DNA of the CDR3 is TGTGCCAGCAGCAATTACGGCGGGGACTATTACTCCTACGAGCAGTACTTC.

The rearrangement uses TRBV5-4 and TRBJ2-3, with D perhaps TRBD1 (5 bases). The ends were cut back, 2 bases at V and 2 bases at J, with 9 bases in the middle. Germline V gives CDR1 SGHNT, CDR2 YYREEE (reference sequence). The CDR3 sequence is 14 residues long. The CDR3 loop is CASSFGAATDTQYF. DNA of the CDR3: TGTGCCAGCAGCTTTGGGGCAGCCACAGATACGCAGTATTTT.

This chain uses TRBV5-1 with TRBJ2-5, with D perhaps matching TRBD1 (5 bases). Trimming cost V 0 bases and J 3 bases, with 15 bases left between them. In germline, CDR1 is SGHRS, CDR2 YFSETQ. This CDR3 has 16 amino acids. In DNA form, the CDR3 reads TGCGCCAGCAGCTTGGGTGTGGGGCAGTGGAAAGAGACCCAGTACTTC. It yields the protein CASSLGVGQWKETQYF.

This clone was seen only once. The chain employs TRBV5-1 and TRBJ1-4; D call uncertain. This CDR3 is built from 13 residues. Germline V gene lookup returns CDR1 SGHRS and CDR2 YFSETQ. V lost 4 bases to trimming and J lost 8 bases, with 12 bases between them. CDR3 residues: CASSMDGVEKLFF. CDR3 DNA sequence: TGCGCCAGCAGCATGGACGGGGTCGAAAAACTGTTTTTT.

CDR3 DNA: TGTGCTAGTGGTCCGCCAAGGGCGGTAGCGGGGGGCACAGATACGCAGTATTTT. This encodes CASGPPRAVAGGTDTQYF. This chain connects TRBV12-5 to TRBJ2-3; 9 bases align to TRBD2. The CDR3 length is 18 residues. Unmatched junction bases numbered 13, after V lost 5 bases and J lost 1 base. From germline, CDR1 is LGHNT and CDR2 FRNRAP.

J is TRBJ1-1 and V is TRBV3-1 (or the pseudogene TRBV3-2), with D possibly TRBD1 on 5 matching bases. The CDR3 has 15 amino acids. Germline CDR1 and CDR2: LGHDT and YNNKEL (reference sequence). Trimming shortened V by 4 bases and J by 1 base, and 13 bases separated the two germline ends. The CDR3 region has the DNA TGTGCCAGCAGCCCCCCCGGGGGGGGGAACACTGAAGCTTTCTTT. As protein: CASSPPGGGNTEAFF.

This clone was counted a few times. The J gene is TRBJ1-1, the V gene TRBV19; 7 bases fit TRBD1. The CDR3 is 16 amino acids. Germline V gene data show CDR1 as LNHDA and CDR2 as SQIVND (reference sequence). V dropped 7 bases and J dropped 2; count of bases not matched to a gene: 13. The CDR3 here is CASTLTGTGDNTEAFF. The CDR3 bases are TGTGCCAGTACCCTGACAGGGACCGGTGATAACACTGAAGCTTTCTTT. The entire variable domain, with the rest obtained from reference TRBV19 and TRBJ1-1, is as follows: DGGITQSPKYLFRKEGQNVTLSCEQNLNHDAMYWYRQDPGQGLRLIYYSQIVNDFQKGDIAEGYSVSREKKESFPLTVTSAQKNPTAFYLCASTLTGTGDNTEAFFGQGTRLTVV.

This sequence joins TRBV5-1 and TRBJ1-2; 7 bases match TRBD1. J was trimmed by 3 bases and V by 4 bases; bases with no gene match: 3. Looked up from germline, CDR1 is SGHRS and CDR2 is YFSETQ. CDR3 length equals 13 residues. The CDR3 loop reads CASSPDRDYGYTF. DNA for the CDR3: TGCGCCAGCAGCCCCGACAGGGACTATGGCTACACCTTC.

The chain carries TRBV19 and TRBJ2-3, with TRBD1 matching over 7 bases. The CDR3 spans 13 residues. The germline V gene has CDR1 LNHDA and CDR2 SQIVND (reference sequence). V gave up 7 bases and J gave up 3 bases; unmatched junction bases: 4. The CDR3 protein is CASIGGQTDTQYF. CDR3 sequence (DNA): TGTGCCAGTATAGGGGGCCAAACAGATACGCAGTATTTT.